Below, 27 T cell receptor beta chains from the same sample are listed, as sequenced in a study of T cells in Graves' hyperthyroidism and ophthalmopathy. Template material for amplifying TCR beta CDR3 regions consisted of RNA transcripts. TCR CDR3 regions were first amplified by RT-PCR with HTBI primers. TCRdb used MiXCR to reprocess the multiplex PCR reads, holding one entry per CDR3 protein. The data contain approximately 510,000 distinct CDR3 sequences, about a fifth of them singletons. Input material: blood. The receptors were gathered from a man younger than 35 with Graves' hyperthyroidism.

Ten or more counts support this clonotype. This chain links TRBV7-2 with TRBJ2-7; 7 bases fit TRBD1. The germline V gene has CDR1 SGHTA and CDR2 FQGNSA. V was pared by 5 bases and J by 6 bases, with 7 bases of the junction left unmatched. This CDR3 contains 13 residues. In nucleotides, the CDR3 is TGTGCCAGCAGCATCCCGGACAGGTTCGAGCAGTACTTC. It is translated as CASSIPDRFEQYF.

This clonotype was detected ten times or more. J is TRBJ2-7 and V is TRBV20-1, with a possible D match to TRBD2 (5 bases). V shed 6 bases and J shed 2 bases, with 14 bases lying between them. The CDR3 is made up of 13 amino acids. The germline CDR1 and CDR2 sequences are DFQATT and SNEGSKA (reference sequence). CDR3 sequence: CSARSGFPYEQYF. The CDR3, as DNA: TGCAGTGCCAGAAGCGGTTTCCCCTACGAGCAGTACTTC.

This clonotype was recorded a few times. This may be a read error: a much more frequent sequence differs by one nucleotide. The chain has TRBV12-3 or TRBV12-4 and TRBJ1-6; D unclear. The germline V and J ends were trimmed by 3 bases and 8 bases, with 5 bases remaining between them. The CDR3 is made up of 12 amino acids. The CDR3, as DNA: TGTGCCAGCAGTTTTGGGGATTCACCCCTCCACTTT. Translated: CASSFGDSPLHF.

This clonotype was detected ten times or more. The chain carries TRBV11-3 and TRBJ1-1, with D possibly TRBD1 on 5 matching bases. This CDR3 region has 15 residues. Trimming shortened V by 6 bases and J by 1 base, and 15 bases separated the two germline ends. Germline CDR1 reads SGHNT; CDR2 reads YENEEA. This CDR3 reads CASRQNHGGNTEAFF. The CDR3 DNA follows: TGTGCCAGCAGGCAAAATCACGGGGGGAACACTGAAGCTTTCTTT. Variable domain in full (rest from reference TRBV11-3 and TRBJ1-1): EAGVVQSPRYKIIEKKQPVAFWCNPISGHNTLYWYLQNLGQGPELLIRYENEEAVDDSQLPKDRFSAERLKGVDSTLKIQPAELGDSAVYLCASRQNHGGNTEAFFGQGTRLTVV.

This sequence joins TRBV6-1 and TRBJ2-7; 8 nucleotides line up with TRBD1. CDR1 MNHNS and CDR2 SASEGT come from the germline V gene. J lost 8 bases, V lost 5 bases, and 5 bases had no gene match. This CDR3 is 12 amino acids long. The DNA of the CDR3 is TGTGCCAGCAGTAGGACAGGGTCGCAGCAGTACTTC. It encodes CASSRTGSQQYF.

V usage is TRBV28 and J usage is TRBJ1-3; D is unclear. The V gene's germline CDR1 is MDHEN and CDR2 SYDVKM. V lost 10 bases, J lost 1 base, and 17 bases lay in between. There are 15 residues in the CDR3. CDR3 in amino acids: CATQPPDGSGNTIYF. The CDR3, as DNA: TGTGCCACCCAACCCCCCGACGGATCTGGAAACACCATATATTTT.

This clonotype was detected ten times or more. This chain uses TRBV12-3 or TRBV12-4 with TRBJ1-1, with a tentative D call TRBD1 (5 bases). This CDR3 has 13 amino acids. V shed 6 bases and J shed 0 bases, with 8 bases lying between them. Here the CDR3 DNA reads TGTGCCAGCAGGACAGCCTTGAACACTGAAGCTTTCTTT. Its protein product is CASRTALNTEAFF.

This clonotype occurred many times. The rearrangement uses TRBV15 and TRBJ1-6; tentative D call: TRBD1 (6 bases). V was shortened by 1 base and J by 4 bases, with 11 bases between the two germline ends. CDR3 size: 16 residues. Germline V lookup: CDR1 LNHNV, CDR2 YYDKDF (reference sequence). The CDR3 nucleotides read TGTGCCACCAGCAGAGCCCTACAGGGATATAATTCACCCCTCCACTTT. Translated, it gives CATSRALQGYNSPLHF. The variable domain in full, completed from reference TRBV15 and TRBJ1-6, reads DAMVIQNPRYQVTQFGKPVTLSCSQTLNHNVMYWYQQKSSQAPKLLFHYYDKDFNNEADTPDNFQSRRPNTSFCFLDIRSPGLGDTAMYLCATSRALQGYNSPLHFGNGTRLTVT.

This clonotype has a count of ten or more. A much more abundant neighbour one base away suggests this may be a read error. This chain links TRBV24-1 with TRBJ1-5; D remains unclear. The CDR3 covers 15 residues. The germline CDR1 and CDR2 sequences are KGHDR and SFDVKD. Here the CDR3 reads CATSDLGEGNQLQHF. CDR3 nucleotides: TGTGCCACCAGTGATTTAGGAGAGGGCAATCAGCTCCAGCATTTT.

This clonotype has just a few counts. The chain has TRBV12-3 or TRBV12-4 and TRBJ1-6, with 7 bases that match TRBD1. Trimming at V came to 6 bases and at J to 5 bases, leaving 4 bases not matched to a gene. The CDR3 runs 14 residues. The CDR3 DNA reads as TGTGCCAGCAGACCCGGGACAGATAATTCACCCCTCCACTTT. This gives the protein CASRPGTDNSPLHF.

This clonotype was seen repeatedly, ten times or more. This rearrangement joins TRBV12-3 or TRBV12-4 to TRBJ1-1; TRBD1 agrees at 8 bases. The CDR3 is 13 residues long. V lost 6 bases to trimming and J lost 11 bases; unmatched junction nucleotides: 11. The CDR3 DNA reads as TGTGCCAGCAGCCTTTTTACGGACAGGGAGGCTTTCTTT. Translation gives CASSLFTDREAFF.

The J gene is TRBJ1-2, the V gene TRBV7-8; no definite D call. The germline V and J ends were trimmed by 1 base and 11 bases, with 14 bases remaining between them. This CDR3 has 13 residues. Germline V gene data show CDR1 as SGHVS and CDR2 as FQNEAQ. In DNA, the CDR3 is TGTGCCAGCAGCTTAGGTCCTGTCGGGGAGTACACCTTC. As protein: CASSLGPVGEYTF.

CDR3 coding DNA: TGCAGTGCTAGTGACTGGGACAGGACAGAGACCCAGTACTTC. The encoded protein is CSASDWDRTETQYF. V and J are TRBV20-1 and TRBJ2-5, with TRBD1 matching over 8 bases. V trimming: 3 bases; J trimming: 4 bases; junction bases outside the gene matches: 7. The V gene's germline CDR1 is DFQATT and CDR2 SNEGSKA (reference sequence). The CDR3 has 14 amino acids.

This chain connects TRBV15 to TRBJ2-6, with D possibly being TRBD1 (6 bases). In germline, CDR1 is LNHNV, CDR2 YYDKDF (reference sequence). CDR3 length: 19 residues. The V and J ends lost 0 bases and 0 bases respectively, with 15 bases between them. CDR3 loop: CATSRDEAGALSGANVLTF. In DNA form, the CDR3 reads TGTGCCACCAGCAGAGATGAGGCAGGGGCCCTCTCTGGGGCCAACGTCCTGACTTTC.

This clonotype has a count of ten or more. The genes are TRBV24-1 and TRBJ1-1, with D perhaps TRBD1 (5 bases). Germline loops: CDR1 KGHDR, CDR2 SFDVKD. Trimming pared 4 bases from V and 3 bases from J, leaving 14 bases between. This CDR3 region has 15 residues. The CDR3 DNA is TGTGCCACCAGTGAATTCGGGACTTGCGACACTGAAGCTTTCTTT. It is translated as CATSEFGTCDTEAFF.

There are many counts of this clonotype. The CDR3: CASSGRDQGQETQYF. The CDR3 bases are TGTGCCAGCAGCGGGAGGGACCAGGGGCAAGAGACCCAGTACTTC. The chain couples TRBV7-9 to TRBJ2-5, with a possible D match to TRBD2 (7 bases). The CDR3 is made up of 15 amino acids. Trimming cost V 5 bases and J 2 bases, with 15 bases left between them. CDR1 SEHNR and CDR2 FQNEAQ come from the germline V gene (reference sequence).

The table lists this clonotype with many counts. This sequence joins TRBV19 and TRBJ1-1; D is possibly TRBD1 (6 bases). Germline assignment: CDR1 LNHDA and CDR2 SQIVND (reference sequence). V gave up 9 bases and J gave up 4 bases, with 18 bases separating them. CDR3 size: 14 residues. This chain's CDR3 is CASSHGTPATEAFF. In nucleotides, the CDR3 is TGTGCCAGCTCCCACGGGACACCCGCCACTGAAGCTTTCTTT.

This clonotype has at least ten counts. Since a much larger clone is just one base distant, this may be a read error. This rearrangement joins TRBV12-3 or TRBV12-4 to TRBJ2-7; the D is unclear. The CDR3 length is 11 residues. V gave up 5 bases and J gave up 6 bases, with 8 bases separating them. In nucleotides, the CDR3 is TGTGCCAGCAGTGTTACAAGCGAGCAGTACTTC. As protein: CASSVTSEQYF.

Here the CDR3 reads CASSDGGRQEETQYF. Written as DNA, the CDR3 is TGTGCCAGCAGTGATGGGGGGCGCCAGGAGGAGACCCAGTACTTC. This chain uses TRBV2 with TRBJ2-5; D may be TRBD1 or TRBD2 (6 bases each). CDR1 is SNHLY and CDR2 is FYNNEI in the germline V gene. Trimming removed 3 bases at V and 5 bases at J, with 16 bases between. This CDR3 has 15 amino acids.

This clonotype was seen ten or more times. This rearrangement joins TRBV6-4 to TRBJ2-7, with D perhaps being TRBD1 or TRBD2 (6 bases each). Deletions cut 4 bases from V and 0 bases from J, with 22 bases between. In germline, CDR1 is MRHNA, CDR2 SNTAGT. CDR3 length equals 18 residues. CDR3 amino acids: CASSALIFGGLRSYEQYF. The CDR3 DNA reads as TGTGCCAGCAGTGCACTGATATTCGGGGGCCTTCGCTCCTACGAGCAGTACTTC.

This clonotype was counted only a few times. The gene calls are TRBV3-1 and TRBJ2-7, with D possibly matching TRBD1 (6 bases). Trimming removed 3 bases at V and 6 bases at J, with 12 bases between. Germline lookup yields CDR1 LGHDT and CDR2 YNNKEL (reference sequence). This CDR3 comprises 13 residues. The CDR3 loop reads CASSQGQFSEQYF. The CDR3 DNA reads TGTGCCAGCAGCCAGGGACAATTTTCCGAGCAGTACTTC.

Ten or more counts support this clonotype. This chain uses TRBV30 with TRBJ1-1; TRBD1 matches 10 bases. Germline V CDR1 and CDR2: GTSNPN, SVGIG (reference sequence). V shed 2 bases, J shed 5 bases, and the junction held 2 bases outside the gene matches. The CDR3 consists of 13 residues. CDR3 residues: CAWSWTGGTEAFF. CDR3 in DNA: TGTGCCTGGAGTTGGACAGGGGGGACTGAAGCTTTCTTT.

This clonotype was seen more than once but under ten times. This CDR3 is CASDGPNGYTF. As DNA, the CDR3 is TGTGCCAGCGACGGGCCCAATGGCTACACCTTC. V is TRBV6-1 and J is TRBJ1-2, with no clear D. V lost 8 bases to trimming and J lost 6 bases, with 10 bases between them. The CDR3 totals 11 residues. Germline lookup yields CDR1 MNHNS and CDR2 SASEGT.

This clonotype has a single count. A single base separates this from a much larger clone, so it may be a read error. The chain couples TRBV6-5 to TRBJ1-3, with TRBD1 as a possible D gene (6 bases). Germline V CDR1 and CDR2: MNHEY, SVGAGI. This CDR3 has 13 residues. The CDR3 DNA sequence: TGTACCAGCAGTTACAACAGGGATGGCACCATATATTTT. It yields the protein CTSSYNRDGTIYF.

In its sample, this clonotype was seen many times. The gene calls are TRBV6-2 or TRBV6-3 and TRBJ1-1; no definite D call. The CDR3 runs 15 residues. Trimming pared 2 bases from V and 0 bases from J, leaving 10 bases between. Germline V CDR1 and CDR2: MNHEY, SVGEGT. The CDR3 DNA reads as TGTGCCAGCAGTTACCGACCGGGCGTGAACACTGAAGCTTTCTTT. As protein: CASSYRPGVNTEAFF.

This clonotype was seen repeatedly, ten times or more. The CDR3 here is CASSPRQGVNYGYTF. CDR3 DNA sequence: TGTGCCAGCAGTCCGAGACAGGGGGTTAACTATGGCTACACCTTC. The V gene is TRBV28, the J gene TRBJ1-2; the match to TRBD1 covers 9 bases. V was pared by 5 bases and J by 1 base, with 5 bases of the junction left unmatched. Germline CDR1 and CDR2: MDHEN and SYDVKM. The length of the CDR3 is 15 residues.

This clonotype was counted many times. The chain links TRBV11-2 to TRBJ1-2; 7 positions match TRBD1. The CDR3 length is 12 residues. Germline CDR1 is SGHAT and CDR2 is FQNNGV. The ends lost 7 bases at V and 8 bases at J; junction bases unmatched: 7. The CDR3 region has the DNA TGTGCCAGCAATAGGGGGCTGAGCGGCTACACCTTC. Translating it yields CASNRGLSGYTF. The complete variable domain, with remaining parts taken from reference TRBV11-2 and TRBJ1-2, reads EAGVAQSPRYKIIEKRQSVAFWCNPISGHATLYWYQQILGQGPKLLIQFQNNGVVDDSQLPKDRFSAERLKGVDSTLKIQPAKLEDSAVYLCASNRGLSGYTFGSGTRLTVV.